This T cell receptor (beta chain) derives from a study of regulatory T cells in long-lasting Graves disease. This clonotype was seen repeatedly, ten times or more. V was cut by 3 bases and J by 6 bases, with 18 bases left in between. The CDR3 loop spans 16 amino acids. The V gene's germline CDR1 is SGHKS and CDR2 YYEKEE (reference sequence). Time point denoted: persistent/refractory GD, antithyroid drugs over 5 years with positive TRAb. Preparation of the TCR library used RNA extracted from PBMCs. Diagnosing Graves' disease relied on the American Thyroid Association guidelines. The TCR beta library used iRepertoire HTBI primers with Arm-PCR amplification of CDR3. TCRdb used MiXCR to reprocess the multiplex PCR reads, holding one entry per CDR3 protein. The sample consists of 400,000 or so distinct CDR3 sequences, 20% to 25% of them appearing once.

The source material was peripheral blood mononuclear cells (PBMCs), sampled when the disease was refractory, from a patient treated with antithyroid drugs. This clonotype originated in a female donor with Graves disease. J is TRBJ2-2 and V is TRBV5-5; D tentatively reads TRBD1 or TRBD2 (5 bases each). CDR3 bases: TGTGCCAGCAGCTCCGCGGTGGGGGTACTGTCCGGGGAGCTGTTTTTT. Translating gives CASSSAVGVLSGELFF.